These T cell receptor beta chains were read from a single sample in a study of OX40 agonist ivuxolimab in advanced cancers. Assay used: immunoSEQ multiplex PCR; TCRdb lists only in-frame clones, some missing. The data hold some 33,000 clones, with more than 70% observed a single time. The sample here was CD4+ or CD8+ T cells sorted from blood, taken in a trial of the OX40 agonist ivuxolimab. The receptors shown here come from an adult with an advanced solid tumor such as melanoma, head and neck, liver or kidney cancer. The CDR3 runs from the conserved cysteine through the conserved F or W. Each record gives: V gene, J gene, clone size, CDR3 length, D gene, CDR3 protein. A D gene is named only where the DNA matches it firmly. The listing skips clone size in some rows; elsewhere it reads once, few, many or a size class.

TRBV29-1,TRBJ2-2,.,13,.,CSVRTPNTGELFF
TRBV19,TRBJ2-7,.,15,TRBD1,CASSQPGTESYEQYF
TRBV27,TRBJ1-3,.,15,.,CASRRRDINKGTIYF
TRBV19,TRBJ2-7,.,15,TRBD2,CASSLSGGDSYEQYF
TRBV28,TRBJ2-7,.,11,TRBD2,CASQRGYEQYF
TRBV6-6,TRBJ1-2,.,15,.,CASTPGRGRNYGYTF
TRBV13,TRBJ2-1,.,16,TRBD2,CASSLKAGGRNNEQFF
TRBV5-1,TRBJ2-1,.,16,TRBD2,CASSLVSGLADNEQFF
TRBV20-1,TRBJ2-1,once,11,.,CSARFVNEQFF
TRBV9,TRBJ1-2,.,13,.,CASTGVSPGGYTF
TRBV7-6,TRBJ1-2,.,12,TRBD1,CASRTGGSGYTF
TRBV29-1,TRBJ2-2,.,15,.,CSVEEASENTGELFF
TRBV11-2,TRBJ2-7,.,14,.,CASSFGGGSYEQYF
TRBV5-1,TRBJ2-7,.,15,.,CASSLASGNTYEQYF
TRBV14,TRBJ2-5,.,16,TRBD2,CASSQSVAGVGETQYF
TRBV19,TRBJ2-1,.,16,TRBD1,CASRLGTGGNYNEQFF
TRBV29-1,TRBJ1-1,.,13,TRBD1,CSVERQGATEAFF
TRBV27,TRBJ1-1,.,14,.,CASTGRPSNTEAFF
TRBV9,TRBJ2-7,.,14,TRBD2,CASSPRLATYEQYF
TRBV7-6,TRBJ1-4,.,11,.,CASSLSGRLFF
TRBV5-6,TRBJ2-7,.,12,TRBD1,CASSPTGDNPYF
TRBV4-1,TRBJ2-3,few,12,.,CASSQDDYPQYF
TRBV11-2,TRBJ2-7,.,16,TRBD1,CASSTPGTGILYEQYF
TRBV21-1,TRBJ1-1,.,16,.,CASSKGGVQLNTEAFF
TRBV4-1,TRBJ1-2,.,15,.,CASSQDLGGSNGYTF
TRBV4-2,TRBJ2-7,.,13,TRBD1,CASSEGQAYEQYF